The rows below give T cell receptor beta chains drawn from one sample of a study of OX40 agonist ivuxolimab in advanced cancers. The protocol was immunoSEQ multiplex PCR, while the TCRdb copy is restricted to in-frame clones and leaves out a portion. The sample contains fewer than 200,000 clones, 85% to 95% of which appear only once. The sample here was CD4+ or CD8+ T cells sorted from blood, taken in a trial of the OX40 agonist ivuxolimab. The receptor set was obtained from an adult with an advanced solid tumor such as melanoma, head and neck, liver or kidney cancer. The CDR3 runs from the conserved cysteine through the conserved F or W. D genes are given only for firm matches. Size values are once, few and many counts, or a class for expanded clones, and some rows have none.

clone_size: NA; d_call: NA; v_call: TRBV7-6; j_call: TRBJ2-7; cdr3_nt: TGTGCCAGCAGCCTAAAGGCCGGTCGCGAGCAGTACTTC; cdr3_aa: CASSLKAGREQYF
clone_size: NA; d_call: TRBD1; v_call: TRBV5-6; j_call: TRBJ1-2; cdr3_nt: TGTGCCAGCAGCTTGGGACAGGGGGCTCTTCATGGCTACACCTTC; cdr3_aa: CASSLGQGALHGYTF
clone_size: once; d_call: NA; v_call: TRBV2; j_call: TRBJ2-2; cdr3_nt: TGTGCCAGCAGTGAGTCCAGCTACGGGACCGGGGAGCTGTTTTTT; cdr3_aa: CASSESSYGTGELFF
clone_size: few; d_call: NA; v_call: TRBV14; j_call: TRBJ1-2; cdr3_nt: TGTGCCAGCAGCGACGGGTACTATGGCTACACCTTC; cdr3_aa: CASSDGYYGYTF
clone_size: NA; d_call: NA; v_call: TRBV19; j_call: TRBJ1-5; cdr3_nt: TGTGCCAGTAGTGGCACGGGCGGTCAGCCCCAGCATTTT; cdr3_aa: CASSGTGGQPQHF
clone_size: NA; d_call: TRBD1; v_call: TRBV6-5; j_call: TRBJ2-2; cdr3_nt: TGTGCCAGCAGTTGGACAGGGGAAGTAAACACCGGGGAGCTGTTTTTT; cdr3_aa: CASSWTGEVNTGELFF
clone_size: NA; d_call: NA; v_call: TRBV18; j_call: TRBJ2-5; cdr3_nt: TGTGCCAGCTCGACAGGGAGGGAGACCCAGTACTTC; cdr3_aa: CASSTGRETQYF
clone_size: NA; d_call: NA; v_call: TRBV7-2; j_call: TRBJ2-5; cdr3_nt: TGTGCCAGCAGCTACAGGCGGGCCCAAGAGACCCAGTACTTC; cdr3_aa: CASSYRRAQETQYF
clone_size: NA; d_call: NA; v_call: TRBV28; j_call: TRBJ2-7; cdr3_nt: TGTGCCAGCAGTCCAACGGGTAAAGCTTCCTACGAGCAGTACTTC; cdr3_aa: CASSPTGKASYEQYF
clone_size: NA; d_call: NA; v_call: TRBV9; j_call: TRBJ2-1; cdr3_nt: TGTGCCAGCAGCGTAGAACCCAGATCGGAGCAGTTCTTC; cdr3_aa: CASSVEPRSEQFF
clone_size: NA; d_call: TRBD1; v_call: TRBV19; j_call: TRBJ1-2; cdr3_nt: TGTGCCAGTAGTATGACAGGGGATAGGTACTATGGCTACACCTTC; cdr3_aa: CASSMTGDRYYGYTF
clone_size: NA; d_call: TRBD1; v_call: TRBV9; j_call: TRBJ1-2; cdr3_nt: TGTGCCAGCAGCGAAAAACAGGGGGCAGGTTATGGTTACACCTTC; cdr3_aa: CASSEKQGAGYGYTF
clone_size: NA; d_call: NA; v_call: TRBV4-3; j_call: TRBJ2-1; cdr3_nt: TGCGCCAGCAGCCAAGATTTCACAGGACCGAAGACTCAGTTCTTC; cdr3_aa: CASSQDFTGPKTQFF
clone_size: few; d_call: NA; v_call: TRBV19; j_call: TRBJ1-5; cdr3_nt: TGTGCCAGTACTCGAACAGGGCCGGGCAATCAGCCCCAGCATTTT; cdr3_aa: CASTRTGPGNQPQHF
clone_size: NA; d_call: NA; v_call: TRBV27; j_call: TRBJ2-3; cdr3_nt: TGTGCCAGCAGTTTATCGCTGGGACCGCGGTCGATTAGCACAGATACGCAGTATTTT; cdr3_aa: CASSLSLGPRSISTDTQYF
clone_size: NA; d_call: NA; v_call: TRBV10-1; j_call: TRBJ2-1; cdr3_nt: TGCGCCAGCAGTGCGTCCGCGGTAGGGATCAATGAGCAGTTCTTC; cdr3_aa: CASSASAVGINEQFF
clone_size: NA; d_call: NA; v_call: TRBV6-1; j_call: TRBJ1-1; cdr3_nt: TGTGCCAGCAGCCGGGAACAGTCCATGAACACTGAAGCTTTCTTT; cdr3_aa: CASSREQSMNTEAFF
clone_size: NA; d_call: TRBD2; v_call: TRBV28; j_call: TRBJ2-2; cdr3_nt: TGTGCCAGCATTGCGGGACTAGCGGGGGGCGGGGAGCTGTTTTTT; cdr3_aa: CASIAGLAGGGELFF
clone_size: NA; d_call: NA; v_call: TRBV10-3; j_call: TRBJ1-1; cdr3_nt: TGTGCCAGCAGTGAAGAGGCGAGTGTCACTGAAGCTTTCTTT; cdr3_aa: CASSEEASVTEAFF
clone_size: NA; d_call: TRBD2; v_call: TRBV11-3; j_call: TRBJ2-6; cdr3_nt: TGTGCCAGCAGCTCTACTAGCGCTGGGGCCAACGTCCTGACTTTC; cdr3_aa: CASSSTSAGANVLTF
clone_size: once; d_call: TRBD2; v_call: TRBV7-9; j_call: TRBJ2-5; cdr3_nt: TGTGCCAGCAGCTTAGGGGAGGGAGAGACCCAGTACTTC; cdr3_aa: CASSLGEGETQYF
clone_size: NA; d_call: NA; v_call: TRBV11-2; j_call: TRBJ2-5; cdr3_nt: TGTGCCAGCAGCGGGCGGATACAAGAGACCCAGTACTTC; cdr3_aa: CASSGRIQETQYF
clone_size: NA; d_call: NA; v_call: TRBV19; j_call: TRBJ1-1; cdr3_nt: TGTGCCAGCCCCGGTGGCACTGAAGCTTTCTTT; cdr3_aa: CASPGGTEAFF
clone_size: NA; d_call: NA; v_call: TRBV7-2; j_call: TRBJ2-2; cdr3_nt: TGTGCCAGCAGCAGCGGCCCGGGGACCGGGGAGCTGTTTTTT; cdr3_aa: CASSSGPGTGELFF
clone_size: NA; d_call: NA; v_call: TRBV5-6; j_call: TRBJ1-4; cdr3_nt: TGTGCCAGCAGCCCCGGGACCTTCAATGAAAAACTGTTTTTT; cdr3_aa: CASSPGTFNEKLFF
clone_size: NA; d_call: NA; v_call: TRBV7-9; j_call: TRBJ2-3; cdr3_nt: TGTGCCAGCAGCTTATCGACAGATACGCAGTATTTT; cdr3_aa: CASSLSTDTQYF
clone_size: NA; d_call: NA; v_call: TRBV29-1; j_call: TRBJ2-1; cdr3_nt: TGCAGCGTTCCCCTCCCAGGGGTCGAGCAGTTCTTC; cdr3_aa: CSVPLPGVEQFF
clone_size: NA; d_call: TRBD2; v_call: TRBV18; j_call: TRBJ2-7; cdr3_nt: TGTGCCAGCTCACCACCAGCGGGGGACTACGAGCAGTACTTC; cdr3_aa: CASSPPAGDYEQYF
clone_size: NA; d_call: NA; v_call: TRBV6-5; j_call: TRBJ1-2; cdr3_nt: TGTGCCGCGGCCCAAGCTAACTATGGCTACACCTTC; cdr3_aa: CAAAQANYGYTF
clone_size: NA; d_call: NA; v_call: TRBV5-4; j_call: TRBJ1-2; cdr3_nt: TGTGCCAGCAGCAGCTTTCGGGACCTCAACTATGGCTACACCTTC; cdr3_aa: CASSSFRDLNYGYTF
clone_size: NA; d_call: NA; v_call: TRBV7-8; j_call: TRBJ2-2; cdr3_nt: TGTGCCAGCAGCTTAGGGACAGTGAACACCGGGGAGCTGTTTTTT; cdr3_aa: CASSLGTVNTGELFF
clone_size: NA; d_call: NA; v_call: TRBV7-9; j_call: TRBJ1-2; cdr3_nt: TGTGCCAGCAGCCCCAGGATAGGTGCCTATGGCTACACCTTC; cdr3_aa: CASSPRIGAYGYTF
clone_size: NA; d_call: TRBD1; v_call: TRBV7-8; j_call: TRBJ2-7; cdr3_nt: TGTGCCAGCAGCTTCAGCGACAGGGGATCCTACGAGCAGTACTTC; cdr3_aa: CASSFSDRGSYEQYF
clone_size: NA; d_call: NA; v_call: TRBV4-3; j_call: TRBJ2-2; cdr3_nt: TGCGCCAGCAGCCAAGTTCTTCAGGGGCGGGTGAACACCGGGGAGCTGTTTTTT; cdr3_aa: CASSQVLQGRVNTGELFF
clone_size: once; d_call: NA; v_call: TRBV5-1; j_call: TRBJ2-7; cdr3_nt: TGCGCCAGCAGCTTGGCGAGCGGGACACCTCCGGGCGAGCAGTACTTC; cdr3_aa: CASSLASGTPPGEQYF
clone_size: NA; d_call: NA; v_call: TRBV27; j_call: TRBJ2-3; cdr3_nt: TGTGCCAGCAGTTTTGAAGTCCCAGGGACCCTCACAGATACGCAGTATTTT; cdr3_aa: CASSFEVPGTLTDTQYF
clone_size: NA; d_call: NA; v_call: TRBV30; j_call: TRBJ2-2; cdr3_nt: TGTGCCTGGAAGCTGACAGGAAACACCGGGGAGCTGTTTTTT; cdr3_aa: CAWKLTGNTGELFF
clone_size: NA; d_call: TRBD2; v_call: TRBV4-3; j_call: TRBJ2-1; cdr3_nt: TGCGCCAGCAGCCAAGACCCCGGGACTAGCGGGGGGTACAATGAGCAGTTCTTC; cdr3_aa: CASSQDPGTSGGYNEQFF
clone_size: NA; d_call: NA; v_call: TRBV5-1; j_call: TRBJ1-5; cdr3_nt: TGCGCCAGCGCCTTACCGCGGGACGGGGACCTTAGCAATCAGCCCCAGCATTTT; cdr3_aa: CASALPRDGDLSNQPQHF
clone_size: NA; d_call: NA; v_call: TRBV9; j_call: TRBJ2-7; cdr3_nt: TGTGCCAGCAGCCCAGGCGTCTCCTCCTACGAGCAGTACTTC; cdr3_aa: CASSPGVSSYEQYF
clone_size: NA; d_call: NA; v_call: TRBV7-2; j_call: TRBJ1-1; cdr3_nt: TGTGCCAGCAGCAGGGATAGGAACACTGAAGCTTTCTTT; cdr3_aa: CASSRDRNTEAFF
clone_size: NA; d_call: TRBD1; v_call: TRBV5-6; j_call: TRBJ2-7; cdr3_nt: TGTGCCAGCAGCTTACGACGGACCCGACAGGGGGTTTGGGACGAGCAGTACTTC; cdr3_aa: CASSLRRTRQGVWDEQYF
clone_size: NA; d_call: TRBD2; v_call: TRBV6-6; j_call: TRBJ2-7; cdr3_nt: TGTGCCAGCAGTTACTCGCCGGGACTAGGGGGCGAGCAGTACTTC; cdr3_aa: CASSYSPGLGGEQYF
clone_size: NA; d_call: TRBD1; v_call: TRBV12-5; j_call: TRBJ1-2; cdr3_nt: TGTGCTAGTGGATGGACAGGGGGCTACGATTATGGCTACACCTTC; cdr3_aa: CASGWTGGYDYGYTF
clone_size: NA; d_call: NA; v_call: TRBV19; j_call: TRBJ1-1; cdr3_nt: TGTGCCAGTAGTGATGACAGGAATGGGGTTGAAGCTTTCTTT; cdr3_aa: CASSDDRNGVEAFF
clone_size: NA; d_call: NA; v_call: TRBV9; j_call: TRBJ2-7; cdr3_nt: TGTGCCAGCAGCCCAGCCCCGGCCGCAGACGAGCAGTACTTC; cdr3_aa: CASSPAPAADEQYF
clone_size: NA; d_call: NA; v_call: TRBV28; j_call: TRBJ1-2; cdr3_nt: TGTGCCAGCAGCCAACCCACCCTACGGACAGTTTGGGGCTACACCTTC; cdr3_aa: CASSQPTLRTVWGYTF
clone_size: NA; d_call: NA; v_call: TRBV5-4; j_call: TRBJ1-1; cdr3_nt: TGTGCCAGCACCAGGGACATGAACACTGAAGCTTTCTTT; cdr3_aa: CASTRDMNTEAFF
clone_size: NA; d_call: TRBD1; v_call: TRBV19; j_call: TRBJ2-7; cdr3_nt: TGTGCCAGTGGTCAGGGGGCGAGGGAGCAGTACTTC; cdr3_aa: CASGQGAREQYF
clone_size: NA; d_call: NA; v_call: TRBV28; j_call: TRBJ1-1; cdr3_nt: TGTGCCAGCAGTTTATCCCCGGGGGTAGGGGTAACTGAAGCTTTCTTT; cdr3_aa: CASSLSPGVGVTEAFF
clone_size: NA; d_call: TRBD1; v_call: TRBV5-1; j_call: TRBJ1-4; cdr3_nt: TGCGCCAGCAGCTTTAGGGGGCCTAATGAAAAACTGTTTTTT; cdr3_aa: CASSFRGPNEKLFF
clone_size: NA; d_call: NA; v_call: TRBV25-1; j_call: TRBJ1-5; cdr3_nt: TGTGCCAGCAGCAATCACCTGAGCAATCAGCCCCAGCATTTT; cdr3_aa: CASSNHLSNQPQHF
clone_size: NA; d_call: NA; v_call: TRBV28; j_call: TRBJ2-7; cdr3_nt: TGTGCCAGCAGTCGAGGGGGGGACTACGAGCAGTACTTC; cdr3_aa: CASSRGGDYEQYF
clone_size: once; d_call: TRBD2; v_call: TRBV4-2; j_call: TRBJ2-5; cdr3_nt: TGTGCCAGCAGCCAAGATCTTGGTAGCGGGAGGGCTGGGGAGACCCAGTACTTC; cdr3_aa: CASSQDLGSGRAGETQYF
clone_size: NA; d_call: NA; v_call: TRBV5-1; j_call: TRBJ1-2; cdr3_nt: TGCGCCAGCAGCTTGCAGGGAGGGAGCTATGGCTACACCTTC; cdr3_aa: CASSLQGGSYGYTF
clone_size: NA; d_call: NA; v_call: TRBV15; j_call: TRBJ1-1; cdr3_nt: TGTGCCACCAGCTCCCTGGGCCCCACTGAAGCTTTCTTT; cdr3_aa: CATSSLGPTEAFF
clone_size: once; d_call: NA; v_call: TRBV5-4; j_call: TRBJ1-1; cdr3_nt: TGTGCCAGCAGCTTGGGACAGACGAACACTGAAGCTTTCTTT; cdr3_aa: CASSLGQTNTEAFF
clone_size: NA; d_call: NA; v_call: TRBV7-9; j_call: TRBJ1-6; cdr3_nt: TGTGCCAGCAGCCGTCGAAATTCACCCCTCCACTTT; cdr3_aa: CASSRRNSPLHF